The rows below give T cell receptor beta chains drawn from one sample of a study of shared clonotypes between healthy human individuals. Some clones are missing from TCRdb's copy, which holds only in-frame ones; the method was immunoSEQ multiplex PCR. This table has millions of clones, about 95% appearing once. The sample consisted of naive CD8+ T cells sorted from blood. Receptor source: a man between 18 and 35 years old in good health. Each CDR3 is given with its conserved first and last residue. The order of the fields is J gene, V gene, clone size, D gene, CDR3 protein, CDR3 DNA. D genes are given only for firm matches. A row's size may be missing; if present it is once, few, many or a size class.

J: TRBJ2-3
V: TRBV9
size: NA
D: TRBD1
CDR3: CASSVGTGDGTDTQYF
DNA: TGTGCCAGCAGCGTAGGGACAGGGGACGGCACAGATACGCAGTATTTT

J: TRBJ2-7
V: TRBV11-2
size: NA
D: NA
CDR3: CASSLEGQGRSYEQYF
DNA: TGTGCCAGCAGCTTAGAAGGGCAGGGGCGAAGCTACGAGCAGTACTTC

J: TRBJ2-7
V: TRBV7-9
size: NA
D: NA
CDR3: CASSLGRQDSYEQYF
DNA: TGTGCCAGCAGCTTAGGGCGACAGGACTCCTACGAGCAGTACTTC

J: TRBJ2-1
V: TRBV4-3
size: NA
D: TRBD2
CDR3: CASSQVAGGPSHEQFF
DNA: TGCGCCAGCAGCCAGGTAGCGGGAGGGCCTAGTCATGAGCAGTTCTTC

J: TRBJ1-5
V: TRBV7-9
size: NA
D: TRBD1
CDR3: CASSRTGGNQPQHF
DNA: TGTGCCAGCAGTCGGACAGGGGGAAATCAGCCCCAGCATTTT

J: TRBJ2-7
V: TRBV20-1
size: NA
D: NA
CDR3: CSARDNYEQYF
DNA: TGCAGTGCTAGAGATAACTACGAGCAGTACTTC

J: TRBJ1-4
V: TRBV4-3
size: NA
D: NA
CDR3: CASSQDVGGTNEKLFF
DNA: TGCGCCAGCAGCCAGGACGTGGGGGGAACTAATGAAAAACTGTTTTTT

J: TRBJ2-2
V: TRBV15
size: NA
D: NA
CDR3: CATSRQENTGELFF
DNA: TGTGCCACCAGCAGACAGGAAAACACCGGGGAGCTGTTTTTT

J: TRBJ1-2
V: TRBV28
size: NA
D: TRBD1
CDR3: CASSWTGSRSLNYGYTF
DNA: TGTGCCAGCAGTTGGACAGGGAGTCGCTCGCTTAACTATGGCTACACCTTC

J: TRBJ2-7
V: TRBV5-6
size: once
D: NA
CDR3: CASSLSGWEQYF
DNA: TGTGCCAGCAGCTTGAGCGGCTGGGAGCAGTACTTC

J: TRBJ1-4
V: TRBV7-9
size: NA
D: NA
CDR3: CASSLRGEKLFF
DNA: TGTGCCAGCAGCTTGAGGGGTGAAAAACTGTTTTTT

J: TRBJ2-7
V: TRBV19
size: once
D: TRBD2
CDR3: CASSINAGALNEQYF
DNA: TGTGCCAGTAGTATTAATGCGGGAGCGCTTAACGAGCAGTACTTC

J: TRBJ2-3
V: TRBV2
size: NA
D: TRBD2
CDR3: CASKPWGEGPDTQYF
DNA: TGTGCCAGCAAACCATGGGGGGAGGGCCCTGATACGCAGTATTTT

J: TRBJ2-7
V: TRBV6-1
size: NA
D: TRBD2
CDR3: CASSFTSGSTYEQYF
DNA: TGTGCCAGCAGTTTTACTAGCGGGAGCACCTACGAGCAGTACTTC

J: TRBJ2-7
V: TRBV9
size: NA
D: NA
CDR3: CASSPTGGEGSYEQYF
DNA: TGTGCCAGCAGCCCCACGGGCGGGGAAGGCTCCTACGAGCAGTACTTC

J: TRBJ2-7
V: TRBV6-6
size: NA
D: NA
CDR3: CASKDGGSSYEQYF
DNA: TGTGCCAGTAAGGACGGGGGAAGCTCCTACGAGCAGTACTTC